What follows is one T cell receptor beta chain and its context. No antigen is known for it. The data originate from a study of T cells in localized non-small cell lung cancer. Whole-study results and caveats: Adjacent lung had a median roughly 50 of the 100 largest tumor clones. Blood T cell density predicted longer survival; adjacent-lung clonality, shorter. Exceeding tumor, uninvolved adjacent lung had the highest T cell clonality. Only one tumor region went through sequencing, so heterogeneity may still be there.

Clones were read by immunoSEQ multiplex PCR, and TCRdb kept only the in-frame ones, dropping some. The repertoire holds under 40,000 clones, about nine tenths seen once, with 17% in the top ten. CDR3 size: 15 residues. V was shortened by 1 base and J by 0 bases, with 9 bases between the two germline ends. In germline, CDR1 is SGHVS, CDR2 FNYEAQ. This rearrangement joins TRBV7-6 to TRBJ2-5; possibly TRBD2 for D (5 bases). This clonotype originated in a man aged 40 to 69 with stage III lung adenocarcinoma. The material sequenced was peripheral blood mononuclear cells, taken before any cancer treatment. CDR3 sequence: CASSLGVRDQETQYF. As DNA, the CDR3 is TGTGCCAGCAGCTTAGGGGTGAGGGACCAAGAGACCCAGTACTTC.